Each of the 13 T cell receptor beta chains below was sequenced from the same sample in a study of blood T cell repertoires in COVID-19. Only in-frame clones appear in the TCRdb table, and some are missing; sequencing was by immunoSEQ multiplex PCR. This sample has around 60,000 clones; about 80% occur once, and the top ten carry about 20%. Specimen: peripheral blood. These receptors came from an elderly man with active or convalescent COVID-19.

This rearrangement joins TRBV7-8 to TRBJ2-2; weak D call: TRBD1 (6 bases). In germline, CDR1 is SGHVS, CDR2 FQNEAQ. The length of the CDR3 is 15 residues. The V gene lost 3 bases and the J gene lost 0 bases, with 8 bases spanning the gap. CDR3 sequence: CASSFPGANTGELFF. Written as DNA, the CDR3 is TGTGCCAGCAGCTTTCCAGGGGCGAACACCGGGGAGCTGTTTTTT.

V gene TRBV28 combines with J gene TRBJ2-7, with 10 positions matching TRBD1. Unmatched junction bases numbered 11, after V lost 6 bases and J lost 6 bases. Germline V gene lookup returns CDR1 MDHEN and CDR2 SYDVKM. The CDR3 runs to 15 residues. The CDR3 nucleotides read TGTGCCAGCAGCCTGCCGGGACAGGGGTCTGGCGAGCAGTACTTC. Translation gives CASSLPGQGSGEQYF.

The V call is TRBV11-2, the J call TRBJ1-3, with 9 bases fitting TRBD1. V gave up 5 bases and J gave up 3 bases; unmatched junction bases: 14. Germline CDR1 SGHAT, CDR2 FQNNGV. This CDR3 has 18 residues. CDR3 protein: CASSPLSDRGTIGNTIYF. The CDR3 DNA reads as TGTGCCAGCAGCCCCCTCTCAGACAGGGGGACTATTGGAAACACCATATATTTT.

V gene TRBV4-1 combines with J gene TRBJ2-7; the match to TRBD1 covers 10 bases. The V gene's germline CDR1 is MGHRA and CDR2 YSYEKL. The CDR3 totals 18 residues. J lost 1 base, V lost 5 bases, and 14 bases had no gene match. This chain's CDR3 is CASSEGHGTGVLSYEQYF. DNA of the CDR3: TGCGCCAGCAGCGAGGGTCATGGGACAGGGGTCCTTTCCTACGAGCAGTACTTC.

DNA of the CDR3: TGTGCCAGCAGCTTATTCGGACTAGCGGGAGGAACAGATACGCAGTATTTT. The encoded protein is CASSLFGLAGGTDTQYF. The chain recombines TRBV7-2 with TRBJ2-3, with 14 bases identical to TRBD2. The CDR3 has 17 residues. CDR1 and CDR2 (germline): SGHTA, FQGNSA. J lost 3 bases, V lost 2 bases, and 4 bases had no gene match.

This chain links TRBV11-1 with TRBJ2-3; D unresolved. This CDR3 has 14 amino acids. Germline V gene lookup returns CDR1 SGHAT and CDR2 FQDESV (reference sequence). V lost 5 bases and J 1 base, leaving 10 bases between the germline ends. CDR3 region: CASSPTDGTDTQYF. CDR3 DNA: TGTGCCAGCAGCCCGACTGACGGCACAGATACGCAGTATTTT.

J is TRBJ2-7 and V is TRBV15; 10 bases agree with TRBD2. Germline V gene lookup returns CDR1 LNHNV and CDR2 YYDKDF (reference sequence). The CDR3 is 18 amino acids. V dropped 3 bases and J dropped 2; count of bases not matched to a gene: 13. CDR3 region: CATSRKSLRTSGPYEQYF. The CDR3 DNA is TGTGCCACCAGCAGGAAGAGCCTACGGACTAGCGGACCCTACGAGCAGTACTTC.

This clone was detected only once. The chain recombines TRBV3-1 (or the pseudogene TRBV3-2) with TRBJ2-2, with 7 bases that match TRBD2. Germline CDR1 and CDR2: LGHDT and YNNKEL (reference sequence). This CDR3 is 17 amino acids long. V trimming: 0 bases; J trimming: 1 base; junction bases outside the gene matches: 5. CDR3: CASSQDVAGVNTGELFF. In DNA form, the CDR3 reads TGTGCCAGCAGCCAAGATGTGGCGGGGGTGAACACCGGGGAGCTGTTTTTT.

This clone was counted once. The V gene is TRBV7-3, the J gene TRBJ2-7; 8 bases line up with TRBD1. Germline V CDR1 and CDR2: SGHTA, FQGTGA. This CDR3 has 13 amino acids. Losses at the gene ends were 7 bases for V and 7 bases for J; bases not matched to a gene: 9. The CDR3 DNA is TGTGCCAGCACCCCAGGACAGGGTCGTGAGCAGTACTTC. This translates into CASTPGQGREQYF.

DNA for the CDR3: TGTGCCAGCAGTAATGAGGGATTTGCCTACAATGAGCAGTTCTTC. Translation: CASSNEGFAYNEQFF. The rearrangement links TRBV2 to TRBJ2-1; a possible D gene is TRBD2 (5 bases). Germline CDR1 is SNHLY and CDR2 is FYNNEI. V was trimmed by 5 bases and J by 2 bases, leaving 13 bases between them. This CDR3 region has 15 residues.

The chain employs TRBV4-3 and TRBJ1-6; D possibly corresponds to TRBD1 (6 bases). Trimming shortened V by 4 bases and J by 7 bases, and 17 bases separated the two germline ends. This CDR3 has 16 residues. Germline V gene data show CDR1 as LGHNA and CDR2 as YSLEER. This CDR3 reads CASSPTGSGDNSPLHF. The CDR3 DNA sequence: TGCGCCAGCAGCCCTACGGGATCAGGGGACAATTCACCCCTCCACTTT.

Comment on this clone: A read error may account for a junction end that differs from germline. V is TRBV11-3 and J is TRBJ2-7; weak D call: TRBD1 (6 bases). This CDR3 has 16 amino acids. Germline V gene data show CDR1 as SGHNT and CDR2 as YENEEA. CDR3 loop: CASRLVGARGIHEQYF. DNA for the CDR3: TGTGCCAGCAGATTAGTAGGGGCCAGGGGCATACACGAGCAGTACTTC.

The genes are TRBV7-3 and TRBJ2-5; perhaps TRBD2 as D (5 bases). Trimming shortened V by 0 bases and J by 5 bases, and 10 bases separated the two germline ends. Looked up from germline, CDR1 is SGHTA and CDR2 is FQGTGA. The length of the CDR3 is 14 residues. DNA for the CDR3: TGTGCCAGCAGCTTAACGCAAACGGGGGAGACCCAGTACTTC. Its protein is CASSLTQTGETQYF.